The next 8 T cell receptor beta chains were all read from a single sample in a study of blood T cell repertoires in COVID-19. TCRdb's table, derived via immunoSEQ multiplex PCR, lists solely in-frame clones and lacks some. Seen here are tens of thousands of clones, around 86% observed once, and the top ten hold approximately 20%. Specimen: peripheral blood. Receptors originate from an elderly woman with COVID-19, enrolled during active disease.

This chain links TRBV2 with TRBJ2-1; TRBD2 aligns across 9 bases. The CDR3 contains 14 residues. The germline CDR1 and CDR2 sequences are SNHLY and FYNNEI. V lost 5 bases, J lost 10 bases, and 9 bases stayed unmatched. The CDR3 spells CASSLLAGAQEQFF. The CDR3 nucleotides read TGTGCCAGCAGTCTATTAGCGGGGGCCCAAGAGCAGTTCTTC.

This chain joins TRBV12-3 or TRBV12-4 and TRBJ1-3; D gene unclear. CDR3 length: 13 amino acids. Trimming removed 6 bases from V and 4 bases from J, with 10 bases in between. The CDR3 region has the DNA TGTGCCAGCAGCGAGATCGTCGGAAACACCATATATTTT. This gives the protein CASSEIVGNTIYF.

The rearrangement uses TRBV19 and TRBJ2-3; D is perhaps TRBD2 (6 bases). There are 16 residues in the CDR3. Trimming removed 7 bases from V and 3 bases from J, with 20 bases in between. Germline V gene lookup returns CDR1 LNHDA and CDR2 SQIVND (reference sequence). CDR3 residues: CASMASDAAGTDTQYF. The CDR3 bases are TGTGCCAGTATGGCTTCGGACGCCGCGGGGACAGATACGCAGTATTTT.

This clone was seen only a few times. The chain couples TRBV10-3 to TRBJ2-7, with a tentative D call TRBD2 (6 bases). Germline V gene lookup returns CDR1 ENHRY and CDR2 SYGVKD. The length of the CDR3 is 15 residues. The ends were cut back, 6 bases at V and 6 bases at J, with 21 bases in the middle. In nucleotides, the CDR3 is TGTGCCATCAGCGAGGCGGGGCCCCAGCAGCGCGAGCAGTACTTC. It codes for CAISEAGPQQREQYF.

The CDR3 here is CASSQAGRSSYEQYF. CDR3 sequence (DNA): TGTGCCAGCAGCCAAGCGGGGAGGAGCTCCTACGAGCAGTACTTC. V gene TRBV14 combines with J gene TRBJ2-7; D perhaps matches TRBD2 (6 bases). Trimming left V 1 base short and J 0 bases short, with 10 bases between. Germline loops: CDR1 SGHDN, CDR2 FVKESK. The CDR3 covers 15 residues.

By sample share, this clone is medium-sized. The chain links TRBV19 to TRBJ2-1, with 9 bases that match TRBD1. The V and J ends lost 5 bases and 6 bases, in that order; junction bases with no gene match: 5. This CDR3 is built from 14 residues. The germline V gene has CDR1 LNHDA and CDR2 SQIVND (reference sequence). The CDR3 sequence is CASSDRGGLNEQFF. Written as DNA, the CDR3 is TGTGCCAGTAGTGACAGGGGGGGGCTCAATGAGCAGTTCTTC. The variable domain in full, completed from reference TRBV19 and TRBJ2-1, reads DGGITQSPKYLFRKEGQNVTLSCEQNLNHDAMYWYRQDPGQGLRLIYYSQIVNDFQKGDIAEGYSVSREKKESFPLTVTSAQKNPTAFYLCASSDRGGLNEQFFGPGTRLTVL.

This clone has more than one count but fewer than ten. The junction shows a germline mismatch at one end, possibly a read error. The J gene is TRBJ2-7, the V gene TRBV27; D not certain. The CDR3 loop spans 14 amino acids. The germline V gene encodes CDR1 MNHEY and CDR2 SMNVEV (reference sequence). The CDR3 DNA reads as TGTGCCAGCAGTTCTAGGTCCACCTCCCACGAGCAGTACTTC. Amino acids: CASSSRSTSHEQYF.

The CDR3 protein is CASSPTRRYEQYF. The CDR3, as DNA: TGTGCCAGCAGCCCTACTAGGAGGTACGAGCAGTACTTC. This chain joins TRBV2 and TRBJ2-7, with D possibly matching TRBD2 (5 bases). Looked up from germline, CDR1 is SNHLY and CDR2 is FYNNEI. The CDR3 loop spans 13 amino acids. V lost 6 bases and J 4 bases, leaving 13 bases between the germline ends.